This T cell receptor (beta chain) was obtained from a study of CD4 T cells in relation to SARS-CoV-2 and coronaviruses. Study as a whole: PBMCs were cultured with antigen for 10 days before TCR beta sequencing. Study-level points and caveats: Pre-pandemic and post-infection samples never came from the same donor.

V gave up 11 bases and J gave up 2 bases, with 12 bases separating them. In germline, CDR1 is ENHRY, CDR2 SYGVKD. The CDR3 loop spans 13 amino acids. Notes on this clone: Its antigen is not identified.

Profiling relied on immunoSEQ multiplex PCR, and the TCRdb table lists in-frame clones only, not all of them. The sample holds 20,000 to 25,000 clones; less than 75% are singletons and the top ten take about a sixth. Before the COVID-19 pandemic, during about 2010-2018, CD4+ T cells were taken from unexposed donors. After about 10 days of culture, CD4+ T cells were isolated. Unexposed-donor CD4+ T cells were probed with SARS-CoV-2 S/N and four cold-coronavirus spikes, cells permitting. This chain uses TRBV10-3 with TRBJ2-2, with D maybe TRBD1 (7 bases). Sequenced sample: CD4+ T cells from PBMCs, cultured in vitro. The TCR originated in a human donor in good health. CDR3 sequence reads: CASRGENTGELFF. The CDR3 DNA sequence: TGTGCCTCCAGGGGGGAAAACACCGGGGAGCTGTTTTTT.